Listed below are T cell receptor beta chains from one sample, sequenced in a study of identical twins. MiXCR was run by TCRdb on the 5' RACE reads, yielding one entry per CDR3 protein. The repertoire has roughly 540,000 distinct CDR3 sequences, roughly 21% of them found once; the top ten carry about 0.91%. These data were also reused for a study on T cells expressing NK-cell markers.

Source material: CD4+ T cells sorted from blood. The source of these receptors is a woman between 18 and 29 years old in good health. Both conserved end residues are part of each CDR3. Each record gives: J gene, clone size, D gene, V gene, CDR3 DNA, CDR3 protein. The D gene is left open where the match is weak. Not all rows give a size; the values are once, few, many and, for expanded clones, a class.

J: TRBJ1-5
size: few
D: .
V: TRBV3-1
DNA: TGTGCCAGCAGCCAAGGGCCGGGGGGCAATCAGCCCCAGCATTTT
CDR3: CASSQGPGGNQPQHF

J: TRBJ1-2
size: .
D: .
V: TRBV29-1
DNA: TGCAGCGTTGAAGTGAGCGTTGACTATGGCTACACCTTC
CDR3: CSVEVSVDYGYTF

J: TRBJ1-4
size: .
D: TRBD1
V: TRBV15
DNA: TGTGCCACCAGCAGAGATCAGGAGACAGGGATAAATGAAAAACTGTTTTTT
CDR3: CATSRDQETGINEKLFF

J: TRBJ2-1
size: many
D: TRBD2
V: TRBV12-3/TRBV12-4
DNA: TGTGCCAGCAGTCTAAGCGGGAGAGCCTACAATGAGCAGTTCTTC
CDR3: CASSLSGRAYNEQFF

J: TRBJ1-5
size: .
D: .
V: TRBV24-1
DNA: TGTGCCACCTCCAGGGGAAGCAATCAGCCCCAGCATTTT
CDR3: CATSRGSNQPQHF

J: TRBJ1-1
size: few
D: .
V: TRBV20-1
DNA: TGCAGTGCTAGACTTCCGGGAGGTTCGGGGGCTGAAGCTTTCTTT
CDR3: CSARLPGGSGAEAFF

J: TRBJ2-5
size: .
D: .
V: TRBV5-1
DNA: TGCGCCAGCAGCTTAGGTACGAGGGCGGGTCCTCAAGAGACCCAGTACTTC
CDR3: CASSLGTRAGPQETQYF

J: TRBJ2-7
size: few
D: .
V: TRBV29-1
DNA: TGCAGCGTTGTGGACCGTCGTTCTTACGAGCAGTACTTC
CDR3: CSVVDRRSYEQYF

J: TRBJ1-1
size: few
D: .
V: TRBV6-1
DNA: TGTGCCAGCAAGGGGGTAACTGAAGCTTTCTTT
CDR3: CASKGVTEAFF

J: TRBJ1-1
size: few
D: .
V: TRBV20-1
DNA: TGCAGTGCTAGTGAGGGGCGTACTGAAGCTTTCTTT
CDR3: CSASEGRTEAFF

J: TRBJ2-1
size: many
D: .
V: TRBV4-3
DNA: TGCGCCAGCAGCCAAGTAGTTGGTAGGGGCCGTGAGCAGTTCTTC
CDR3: CASSQVVGRGREQFF

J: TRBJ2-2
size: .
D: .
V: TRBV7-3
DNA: TGTGCCAGCAGCACGCCGCCGGTTGACAGCGTTCCCGGGGAGCTGTTTTTT
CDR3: CASSTPPVDSVPGELFF

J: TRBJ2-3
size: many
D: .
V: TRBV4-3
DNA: TGCGCCAGCAGCCGTAGGAGGTACGGCACAGATACGCAGTATTTT
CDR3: CASSRRRYGTDTQYF

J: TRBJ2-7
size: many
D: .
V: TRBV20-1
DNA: TGCAGTGCGGCCTCGCCAGGGACGATGTCCTACGAGCAGTACTTC
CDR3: CSAASPGTMSYEQYF

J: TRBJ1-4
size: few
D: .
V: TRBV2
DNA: TGTGCCAGCCGGCGGGGAGAAAAACTGTTTTTT
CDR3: CASRRGEKLFF

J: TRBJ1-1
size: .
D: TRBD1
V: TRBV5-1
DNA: TGCGCCAGCAGTCGGGACGGACAGGGAATGAACACTGAAGCTTTCTTT
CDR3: CASSRDGQGMNTEAFF